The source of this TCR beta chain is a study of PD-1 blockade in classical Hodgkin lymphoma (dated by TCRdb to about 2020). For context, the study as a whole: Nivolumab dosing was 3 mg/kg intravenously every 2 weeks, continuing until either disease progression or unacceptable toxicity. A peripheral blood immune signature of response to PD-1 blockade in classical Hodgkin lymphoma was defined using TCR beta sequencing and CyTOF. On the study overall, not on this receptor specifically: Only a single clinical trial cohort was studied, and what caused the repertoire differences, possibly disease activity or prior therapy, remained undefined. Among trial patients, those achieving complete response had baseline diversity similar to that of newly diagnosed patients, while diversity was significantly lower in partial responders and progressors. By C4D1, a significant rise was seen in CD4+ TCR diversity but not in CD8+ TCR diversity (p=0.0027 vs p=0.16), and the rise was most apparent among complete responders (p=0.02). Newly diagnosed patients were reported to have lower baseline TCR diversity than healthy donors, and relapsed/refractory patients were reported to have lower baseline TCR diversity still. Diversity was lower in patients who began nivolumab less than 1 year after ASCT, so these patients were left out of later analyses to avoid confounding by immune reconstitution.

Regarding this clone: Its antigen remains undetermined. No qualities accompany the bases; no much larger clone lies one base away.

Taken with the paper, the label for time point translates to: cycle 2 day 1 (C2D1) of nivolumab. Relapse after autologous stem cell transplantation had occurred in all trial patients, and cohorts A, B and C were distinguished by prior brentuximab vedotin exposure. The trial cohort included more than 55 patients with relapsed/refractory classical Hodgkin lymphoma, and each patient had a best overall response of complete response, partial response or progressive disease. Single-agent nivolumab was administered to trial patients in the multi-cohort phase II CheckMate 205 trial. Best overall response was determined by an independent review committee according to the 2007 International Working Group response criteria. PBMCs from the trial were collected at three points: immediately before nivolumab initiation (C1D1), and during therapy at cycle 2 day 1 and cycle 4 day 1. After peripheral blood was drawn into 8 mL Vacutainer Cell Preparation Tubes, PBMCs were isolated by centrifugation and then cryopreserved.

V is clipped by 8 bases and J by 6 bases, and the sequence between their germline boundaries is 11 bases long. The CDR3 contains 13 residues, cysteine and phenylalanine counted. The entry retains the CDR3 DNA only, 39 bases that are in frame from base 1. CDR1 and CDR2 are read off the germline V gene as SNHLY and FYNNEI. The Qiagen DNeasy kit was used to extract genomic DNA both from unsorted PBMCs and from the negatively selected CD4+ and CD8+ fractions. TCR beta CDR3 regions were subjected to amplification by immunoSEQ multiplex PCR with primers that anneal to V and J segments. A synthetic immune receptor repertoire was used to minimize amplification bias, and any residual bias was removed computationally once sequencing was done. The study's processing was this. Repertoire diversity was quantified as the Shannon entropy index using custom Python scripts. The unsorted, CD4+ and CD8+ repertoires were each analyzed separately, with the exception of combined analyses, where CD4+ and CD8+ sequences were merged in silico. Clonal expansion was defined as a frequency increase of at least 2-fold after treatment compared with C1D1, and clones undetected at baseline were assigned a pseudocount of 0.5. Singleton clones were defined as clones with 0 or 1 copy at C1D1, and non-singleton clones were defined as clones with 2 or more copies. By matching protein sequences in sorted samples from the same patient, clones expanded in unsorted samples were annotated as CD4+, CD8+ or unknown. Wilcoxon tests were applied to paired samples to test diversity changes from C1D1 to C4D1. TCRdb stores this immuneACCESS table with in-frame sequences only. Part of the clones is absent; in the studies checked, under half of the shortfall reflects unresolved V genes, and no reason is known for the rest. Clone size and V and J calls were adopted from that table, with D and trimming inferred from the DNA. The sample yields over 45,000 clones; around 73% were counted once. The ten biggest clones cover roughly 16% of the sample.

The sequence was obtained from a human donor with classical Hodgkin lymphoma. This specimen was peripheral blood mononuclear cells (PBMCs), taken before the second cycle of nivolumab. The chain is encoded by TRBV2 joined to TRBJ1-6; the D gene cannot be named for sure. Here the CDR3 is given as CASGGRFNSPLHF. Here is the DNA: TGTGCCAGCGGAGGTCGATTTAATTCACCCCTCCACTTT.